One and the same sample provided the 6 T cell receptor beta chains below, sequenced in a study of cytomegalovirus exposure and HLA in healthy donors. The PCR made use of 60 Vbeta and 13 Jbeta primers. Assay used: immunoSEQ multiplex PCR; TCRdb lists only in-frame clones, some missing. This table holds roughly 200,000 clones, around 74% found once. The specimen was PBMCs. These receptors were taken from a male donor in good health and CMV-seronegative.

The V gene is TRBV4-3, the J gene TRBJ2-1; the D gene is possibly TRBD2 (6 bases). V lost 1 base and J 12 bases, leaving 22 bases between the germline ends. The germline V gene has CDR1 LGHNA and CDR2 YSLEER. The CDR3 loop spans 16 amino acids. CDR3 DNA: TGCGCCAGCAGCCAAGCCCTCGGGGGTTACGGGGGTGGGCAGTTCTTC. This sequence encodes CASSQALGGYGGGQFF.

This chain joins TRBV4-1 and TRBJ1-5, with 7 bases identical to TRBD1. Germline CDR1 MGHRA, CDR2 YSYEKL. V was clipped by 1 base and J by 1 base; unmatched bases: 1. This CDR3 region has 15 residues. Here the CDR3 reads CASSQVDRSNQPQHF. The CDR3 DNA reads as TGCGCCAGCAGCCAAGTGGACAGGAGCAATCAGCCCCAGCATTTT.

This clone was counted at least ten times. The chain employs TRBV6-5 and TRBJ2-7, with D perhaps matching TRBD2 (6 bases). CDR1 and CDR2 (germline): MNHEY, SVGAGI. The CDR3 extends over 14 amino acids. V lost 7 bases, J lost 3 bases, and 16 bases lay in between. The CDR3 here is CASTTIGGGYEQYF. The CDR3 DNA reads TGTGCCAGCACCACCATCGGGGGTGGCTACGAGCAGTACTTC.

This clone has just a few counts. The chain carries TRBV20-1 and TRBJ2-5, with unresolved D. Germline assignment: CDR1 DFQATT and CDR2 SNEGSKA (reference sequence). CDR3 size: 11 residues. V was pared by 5 bases and J by 4 bases, with 8 bases between. CDR3 sequence: CSALPSETQYF. Written as DNA, the CDR3 is TGCAGTGCTCTCCCTTCAGAGACCCAGTACTTC.

V is TRBV11-3 and J is TRBJ2-7; TRBD2 aligns across 13 bases. V gave up 5 bases and J gave up 5 bases; unmatched junction bases: 9. This CDR3 spans 16 amino acids. The germline V gene has CDR1 SGHNT and CDR2 YENEEA. For the CDR3, the DNA is TGTGCCAGCAGCCCCGGACTAGCGGGAGACGGCCACGAGCAGTACTTC. This encodes CASSPGLAGDGHEQYF.

The chain combines TRBV6-4 with TRBJ1-5, with 9 bases identical to TRBD1. Germline V gene sequence: CDR1 MRHNA, CDR2 SNTAGT. Trimming at V came to 6 bases and at J to 4 bases, leaving 4 bases not matched to a gene. The CDR3 sequence is 14 residues long. The CDR3 loop reads CASSPTGGNQPQHF. The CDR3 nucleotides are TGTGCCAGCAGCCCGACAGGGGGAAATCAGCCCCAGCATTTT.